This TCR beta chain originates from a study of T-cell memory formation after mild COVID-19. Whole-study results and caveats: Day 15 to 85 contracting clones showed balanced CD4/CD8; later expanders leaned CD4+. Contracting clones localized mainly to CM and EM when CD4+ and mainly to EMRA when CD8+. Cross-reactive memory appears to have joined, as suggested by some responding clones showing up in pre-infection memory.

Sample barcodes and UMIs were carried by the TCR alpha and TCR beta cDNA libraries that 5'RACE generated with constant-segment primers. TCRdb passed the 5' RACE reads through MiXCR, listing each CDR3 protein once. The sample holds 500,000 to 550,000 distinct CDR3 sequences, roughly 21% seen once. This CDR3 has 14 residues. Between the trimmed V and J ends, which lost 2 bases and 8 bases, there was a span of 13 bases. The germline gives CDR1 SGDLS, CDR2 YYNGEE. In the case of this clonotype: What it recognizes is unknown.

Sequences were obtained from PBMCs or a T cell subset sorted from them (not recorded which). The V and J genes are TRBV9 and TRBJ1-4, with D perhaps matching TRBD1 (6 bases). This TCR was recovered from an adult woman who had mild COVID-19 (a few samples of this study predate the infection). Cell type and time point are not known. The CDR3 DNA reads as TGTGCCAGCAGCGTGACAGGCCGGGCGGAAAAACTGTTTTTT. Amino acids: CASSVTGRAEKLFF.